Listed below are T cell receptor beta chains from one sample, sequenced in a study of T-cell memory formation after mild COVID-19. MiXCR, applied by TCRdb to the 5' RACE reads, yields one record per CDR3 protein. The sample has fewer than 140,000 distinct CDR3 sequences, under 15% seen once; the top ten hold roughly 27%. Sequenced sample: PBMCs or a T cell subset sorted from them (not recorded which). Receptors originate from an adult woman who had mild COVID-19 (a few samples of this study predate the infection). Cell type and time point are not known. Each CDR3 is given without its conserved first and last residue.

j_gene: TRBJ2-7; v_gene: TRBV20-1; CDR3aa: SVGTAVLVPSYEQY
j_gene: TRBJ2-7; v_gene: TRBV25-1; CDR3aa: ASSDDYEQY
j_gene: TRBJ2-7; v_gene: TRBV15; CDR3aa: ATSEDRGYYEQY
j_gene: TRBJ2-1; v_gene: TRBV12-3/TRBV12-4; CDR3aa: ASSLGADDEQF
j_gene: TRBJ2-1; v_gene: TRBV6-6; CDR3aa: ASSYISLALDNEQF
j_gene: TRBJ2-2; v_gene: TRBV5-1; CDR3aa: ASSLRQGDTGELF
j_gene: TRBJ2-3; v_gene: TRBV7-6; CDR3aa: ASTLGRGVDTQY
j_gene: TRBJ2-5; v_gene: TRBV4-2; CDR3aa: ASSQGQRIAGAQETQY
j_gene: TRBJ2-4; v_gene: TRBV4-3; CDR3aa: ASSQASETSGKNIQY
j_gene: TRBJ1-1; v_gene: TRBV12-3/TRBV12-4; CDR3aa: ASSPTPNTEAF
j_gene: TRBJ2-7; v_gene: TRBV27; CDR3aa: ASSSGTGGIYEQY